This TCR beta chain was recovered during a study of CD8 T cells in Susac syndrome. V shed 0 bases, J shed 3 bases, and the junction held 5 bases outside the gene matches. In germline, CDR1 is KGHDR, CDR2 SFDVKD. This CDR3 spans 17 amino acids. With random hexamers, reverse transcription was performed on about 0.5 to 1 ug of RNA. TCRdb re-analysed the immunoSEQ multiplex PCR reads in MiXCR, keeping a single row per CDR3 protein. The data contain about 130,000 distinct CDR3 sequences, 90% to 95% of them seen just once; the ten biggest clones take up more than 0.095%. V and J are TRBV24-1 and TRBJ2-3; TRBD1 matches at 10 bases. Specimen: CD4+ T cells from PBMCs. The receptor's source is a human donor in good health. The CDR3: CATSDLGDRGRTDTQYF. The CDR3 region has the DNA TGTGCCACCAGTGATTTGGGGGACAGGGGTAGGACAGATACGCAGTATTTT.